The clone carrying this T cell receptor beta chain occurred a few times. Looked up from germline, CDR1 is SGHRS and CDR2 is YFSETQ. The length of the CDR3 is 15 residues. V gave up 4 bases and J gave up 5 bases; unmatched junction bases: 6. Sequencing was performed with immunoSEQ multiplex PCR; in TCRdb, only in-frame clones are kept and a portion is missing. Of tens of thousands of clones in the sample, more than 75% were seen once. This sample was included in a study of blood T cell repertoires in COVID-19. What was sequenced was peripheral blood. The clonotype was recovered from a woman of 80 years or more with active or convalescent COVID-19. The rearrangement uses TRBV5-1 and TRBJ1-6; 7 positions match TRBD1. The CDR3 coding sequence is TGCGCCAGCAGCAGGTCGACAGGGAATAATTCACCCCTCCACTTT. Translated, it gives CASSRSTGNNSPLHF.